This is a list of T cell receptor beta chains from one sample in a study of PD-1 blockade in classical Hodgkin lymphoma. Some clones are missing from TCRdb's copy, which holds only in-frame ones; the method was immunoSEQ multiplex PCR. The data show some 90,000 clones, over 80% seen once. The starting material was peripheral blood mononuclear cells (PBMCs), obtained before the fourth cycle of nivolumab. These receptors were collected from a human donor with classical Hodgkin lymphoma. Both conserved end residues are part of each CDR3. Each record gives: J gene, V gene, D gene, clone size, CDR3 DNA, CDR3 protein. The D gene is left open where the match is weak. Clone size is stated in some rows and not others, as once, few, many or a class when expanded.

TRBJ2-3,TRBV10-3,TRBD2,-,TGTGCCTCCAGAGGGCTAGCGGTCACAGATACGCAGTATTTT,CASRGLAVTDTQYF
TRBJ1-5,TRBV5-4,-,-,TGTGCCAGCAGCGACGGGTTGAATCAGCCCCAGCATTTT,CASSDGLNQPQHF
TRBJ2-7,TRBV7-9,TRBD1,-,TGTGCCAGCAGCCCCAGGGGGTCCTACGAGCAGTACTTC,CASSPRGSYEQYF
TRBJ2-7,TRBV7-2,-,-,TGTGCCAGCAGCCAAAGGACAGCCTACTACGAGCAGTACTTC,CASSQRTAYYEQYF
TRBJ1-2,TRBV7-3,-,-,TGTGCCAGCAGCTTAATGGGAGGGAGTTCCTATGGCTACACCTTC,CASSLMGGSSYGYTF
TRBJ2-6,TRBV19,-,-,TGTGCCAGTAGTCAGGGCACTGGGGCCAACGTCCTGACTTTC,CASSQGTGANVLTF
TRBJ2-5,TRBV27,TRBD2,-,TGTGCCAGCAACCCAGCGGGAGGGTCCCAAGAGACCCAGTACTTC,CASNPAGGSQETQYF
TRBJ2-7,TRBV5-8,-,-,TGTGCCAGCAGCTTGGATCGCGGCTACGAGCAGTACTTC,CASSLDRGYEQYF
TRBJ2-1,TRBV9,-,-,TGTGCCAGCAGCGTAGCCAGGAACTACAATGAGCAGTTCTTC,CASSVARNYNEQFF
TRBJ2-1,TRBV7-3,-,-,TGTGCCAGCAGCCCCCAGGCGGGTTCCCATGAGCAGTTCTTC,CASSPQAGSHEQFF
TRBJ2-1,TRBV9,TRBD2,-,TGTGCCAGCACCCCGGGACTAGCGGGAGGGCCGGGGATCAATGAGCAGTTCTTC,CASTPGLAGGPGINEQFF
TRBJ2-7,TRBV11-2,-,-,TGTGCCAGCAGCCGGACAGGGAGGGAACAGTACTTC,CASSRTGREQYF
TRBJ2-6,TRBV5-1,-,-,TGCGCCAGCAGTCAGGGGAGGGCTGGGGCCAACGTCCTGACTTTC,CASSQGRAGANVLTF
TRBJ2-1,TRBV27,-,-,TGTGCCAGCACCACCTCAGGCAATGAGCAGTTCTTC,CASTTSGNEQFF
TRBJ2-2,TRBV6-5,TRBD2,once,TGTGCCAGCAGGGATAGCGGGAGTCGGAACGGGGAGCTGTTTTTT,CASRDSGSRNGELFF
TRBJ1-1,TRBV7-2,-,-,TGTGCCAGCAGCTTCTCGTGGACAAGAAACACTGAAGCTTTCTTT,CASSFSWTRNTEAFF
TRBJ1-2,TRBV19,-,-,TGTGCCACCACCGGTAGGCGTTTTGGCTACACCTTC,CATTGRRFGYTF
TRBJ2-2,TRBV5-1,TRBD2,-,TGCGCCAGCAGCCGAGCGACTAGCGGGTCCGGGGAGCTGTTTTTT,CASSRATSGSGELFF
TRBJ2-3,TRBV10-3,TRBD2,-,TGTGCCATCAACGAAGCGGGAGCGGGGGATACGCAGTATTTT,CAINEAGAGDTQYF
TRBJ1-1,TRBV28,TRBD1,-,TGTGCCAGCATCGACAGGGGACTCGTGAACACTGAAGCTTTCTTT,CASIDRGLVNTEAFF
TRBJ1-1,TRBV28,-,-,TGTGCCACCTCTCAGACGGGGGCGGGGAGCACTGAAGCTTTCTTT,CATSQTGAGSTEAFF
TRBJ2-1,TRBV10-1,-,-,TGCGCCAGCAGTGAAGGGTCTAGCTTGGGCGATGAGCAGTTCTTC,CASSEGSSLGDEQFF
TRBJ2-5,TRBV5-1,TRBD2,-,TGCGCCAGCAGCTTGGAGGGCCTAGCGGGAGAATGGGGGACCCAGTACTTC,CASSLEGLAGEWGTQYF
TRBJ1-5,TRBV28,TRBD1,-,TGTGCCAGCAGCCCCTGGGGGACAGTTACACAGCCCCAGCATTTT,CASSPWGTVTQPQHF
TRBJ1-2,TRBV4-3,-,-,TGCGCCAGCAGCCAAGACGTTTGGGGGCAGGGCGCGTATGGCTACACCTTC,CASSQDVWGQGAYGYTF
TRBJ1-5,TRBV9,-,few,TGTGCCAGCAGCCTCGACGGGAATCAGCCCCAGCATTTT,CASSLDGNQPQHF
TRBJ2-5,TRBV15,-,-,TGTGCCACCAGACGGGGGAGCATCGAGACCCAGTACTTC,CATRRGSIETQYF
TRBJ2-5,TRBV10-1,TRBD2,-,TGCGCCAGCATTAGACTAGCGGACGCTTACGAGACCCAGTACTTC,CASIRLADAYETQYF
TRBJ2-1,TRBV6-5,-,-,TGTGCCAGCAGTCCCGTCGTGGGAGTTTCCAATGAGCAGTTCTTC,CASSPVVGVSNEQFF
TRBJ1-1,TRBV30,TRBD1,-,TGTGCCTGGGGTAGACAGGGAGGCACTGAAGCTTTCTTT,CAWGRQGGTEAFF
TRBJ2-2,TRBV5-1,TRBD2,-,TGCGCCAGCAGCTTGGGTCTAGCGGTTAACACCGGGGAGCTGTTTTTT,CASSLGLAVNTGELFF
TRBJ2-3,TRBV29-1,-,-,TGCAGCGTTGAGGAGGGCCGTACCTCCTCCGATACGCAGTATTTT,CSVEEGRTSSDTQYF
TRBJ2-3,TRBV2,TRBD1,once,TGTGCCAATGGGTTTTACAGGGGAGATACGCAGTATTTT,CANGFYRGDTQYF
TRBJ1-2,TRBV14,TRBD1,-,TGTGCCAGCAGCCAAGATGAGGGGGACAGGGGGCGGATGAACTATGGCTACACCTTC,CASSQDEGDRGRMNYGYTF
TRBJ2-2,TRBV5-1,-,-,TGCGCCAGCAGAGAGGACATTAACACCGGGGAGCTGTTTTTT,CASREDINTGELFF
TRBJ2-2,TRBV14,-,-,TGTGCCAGCAGCCCGCAATCCGGTTTGGTCGAGCTGTTTTTT,CASSPQSGLVELFF
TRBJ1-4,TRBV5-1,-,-,TGCGCCAGCAGCTTCGGGGGGGCGCGGACTAATGAAAAACTGTTTTTT,CASSFGGARTNEKLFF
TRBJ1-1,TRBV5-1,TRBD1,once,TGCGCCAGCAGCCAGGGGACAGGGGGGACTGAAGCTTTCTTT,CASSQGTGGTEAFF
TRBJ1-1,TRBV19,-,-,TGTGCCAGTAGTATCAACCTGAACACTGAAGCTTTCTTT,CASSINLNTEAFF